This T cell receptor (beta chain) is from a study of post-analysis software for immune sequencing data. Study context: Relapsing-remitting, secondary progressive and progressive-relapsing multiple sclerosis were all included among the disease courses. Study observations and caveats: Five or six TRBV segments appeared more often in patients than in controls, and TRBV5-6, TRBV5-1 and TRBV20-1 were among these. Patients with multiple sclerosis recorded significantly lower normalized Chao1 diversity than controls, the study found.

With regard to this clonotype: Its antigen is unidentified.

Presence of unique molecular identifiers characterized the TCR beta cDNA libraries. Between roughly 0.9 and 11 million T cells gave rise to about 450,000 cDNA molecules. TCRdb called the PCR reads again in MiXCR, with one record for every CDR3 protein. The sample holds hundreds of thousands of distinct CDR3 sequences, 55% to 60% seen once. The CDR3 contains 15 residues. Germline CDR1 is SGHTA and CDR2 is FQGTGA. Trimming left V 4 bases short and J 0 bases short, with 11 bases between. The chain joins TRBV7-3 to TRBJ2-3; tentative D call: TRBD1 (6 bases). This TCR derives from a girl aged 2 to 9 with multiple sclerosis. The sample comprised blood. The DNA for the CDR3 is TGTGCCAGCAGCTCATCCGGGACAAGCACAGATACGCAGTATTTT. Translation gives CASSSSGTSTDTQYF.